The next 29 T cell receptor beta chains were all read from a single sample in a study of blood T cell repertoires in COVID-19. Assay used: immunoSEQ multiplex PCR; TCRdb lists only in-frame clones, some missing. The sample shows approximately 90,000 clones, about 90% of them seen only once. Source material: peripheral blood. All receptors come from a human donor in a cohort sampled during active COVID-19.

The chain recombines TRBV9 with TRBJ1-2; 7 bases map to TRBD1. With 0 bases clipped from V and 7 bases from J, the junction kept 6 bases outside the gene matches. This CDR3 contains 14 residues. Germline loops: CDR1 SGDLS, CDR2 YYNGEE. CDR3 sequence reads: CASSVGVQGFGYTF. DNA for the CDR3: TGTGCCAGCAGCGTAGGGGTACAGGGGTTTGGCTACACCTTC.

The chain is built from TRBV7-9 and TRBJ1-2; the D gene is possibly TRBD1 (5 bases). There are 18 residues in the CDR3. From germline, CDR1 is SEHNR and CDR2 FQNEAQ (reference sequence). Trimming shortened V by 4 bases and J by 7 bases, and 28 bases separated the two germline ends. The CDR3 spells CASSSDYPREAGPAGYTF. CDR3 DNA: TGTGCCAGCAGCTCCGACTACCCCCGGGAGGCGGGGCCTGCTGGCTACACCTTC.

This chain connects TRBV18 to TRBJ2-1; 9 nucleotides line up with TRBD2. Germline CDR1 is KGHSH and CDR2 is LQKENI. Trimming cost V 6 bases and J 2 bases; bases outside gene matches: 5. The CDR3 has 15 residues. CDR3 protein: CASSLAGSAYNEQFF. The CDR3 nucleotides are TGTGCCAGCTCTCTAGCGGGGTCAGCCTACAATGAGCAGTTCTTC. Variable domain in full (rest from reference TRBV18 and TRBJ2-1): NAGVMQNPRHLVRRRGQEARLRCSPMKGHSHVYWYRQLPEEGLKFMVYLQKENIIDESGMPKERFSAEFPKEGPSILRIQQVVRGDSAAYFCASSLAGSAYNEQFFGPGTRLTVL.

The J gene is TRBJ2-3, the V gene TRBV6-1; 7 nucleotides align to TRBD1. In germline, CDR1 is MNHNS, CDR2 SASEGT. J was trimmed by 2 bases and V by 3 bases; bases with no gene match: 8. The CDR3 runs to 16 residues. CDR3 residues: CASSEGTGTATDTQYF. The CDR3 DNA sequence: TGTGCCAGCAGTGAGGGGACCGGGACAGCCACAGATACGCAGTATTTT.

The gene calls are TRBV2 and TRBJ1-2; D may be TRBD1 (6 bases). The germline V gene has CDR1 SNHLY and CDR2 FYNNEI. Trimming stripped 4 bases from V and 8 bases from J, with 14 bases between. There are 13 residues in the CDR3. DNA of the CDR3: TGTGCCAGCAGTGCTGGGGGGGCGAAGGGCTACACCTTC. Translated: CASSAGGAKGYTF.

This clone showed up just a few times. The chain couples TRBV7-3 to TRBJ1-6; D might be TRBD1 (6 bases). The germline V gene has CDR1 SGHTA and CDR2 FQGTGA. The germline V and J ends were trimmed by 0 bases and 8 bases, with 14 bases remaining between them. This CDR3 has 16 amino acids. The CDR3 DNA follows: TGTGCCAGCAGCTTAACGGTCAGGGGTCAATATTCACCCCTCCACTTT. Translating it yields CASSLTVRGQYSPLHF.

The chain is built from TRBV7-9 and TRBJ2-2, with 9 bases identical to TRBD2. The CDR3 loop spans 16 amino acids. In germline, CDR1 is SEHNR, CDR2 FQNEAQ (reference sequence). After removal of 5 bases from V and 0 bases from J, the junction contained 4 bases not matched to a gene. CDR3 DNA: TGTGCCAGCAGCCCCATAGCGGGGGCGAACACCGGGGAGCTGTTTTTT. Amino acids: CASSPIAGANTGELFF.

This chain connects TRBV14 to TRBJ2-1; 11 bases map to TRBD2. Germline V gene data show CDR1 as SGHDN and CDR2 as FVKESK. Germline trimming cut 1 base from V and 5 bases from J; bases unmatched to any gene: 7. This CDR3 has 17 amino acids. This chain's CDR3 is CASSQGILAGANNEQFF. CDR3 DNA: TGTGCCAGCAGCCAAGGGATACTAGCGGGGGCAAACAATGAGCAGTTCTTC. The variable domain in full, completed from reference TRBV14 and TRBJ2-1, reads EAGVTQFPSHSVIEKGQTVTLRCDPISGHDNLYWYRRVMGKEIKFLLHFVKESKQDESGMPNNRFLAERTGGTYSTLKVQPAELEDSGVYFCASSQGILAGANNEQFFGPGTRLTVL.

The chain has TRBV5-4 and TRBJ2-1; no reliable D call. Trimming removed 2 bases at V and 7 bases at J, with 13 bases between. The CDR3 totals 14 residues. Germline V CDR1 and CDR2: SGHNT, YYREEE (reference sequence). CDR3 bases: TGTGCCAGCAGCTTTAGAGCGTTCGGGAATGAGCAGTTCTTC. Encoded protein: CASSFRAFGNEQFF.

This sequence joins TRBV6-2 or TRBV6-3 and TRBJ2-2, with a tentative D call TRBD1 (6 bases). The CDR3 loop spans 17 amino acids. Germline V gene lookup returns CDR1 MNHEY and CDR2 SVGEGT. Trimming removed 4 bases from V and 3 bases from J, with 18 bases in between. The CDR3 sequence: CASSWWVRTDYTGELFF. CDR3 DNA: TGTGCCAGCAGTTGGTGGGTGAGGACAGACTACACCGGGGAGCTGTTTTTT.

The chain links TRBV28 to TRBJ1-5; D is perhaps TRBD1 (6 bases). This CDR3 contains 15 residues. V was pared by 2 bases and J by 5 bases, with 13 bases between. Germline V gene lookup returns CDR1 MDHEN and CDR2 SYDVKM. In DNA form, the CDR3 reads TGTGCCAGCAGTTTAAACAGGGTAGGCTATCAGCCCCAGCATTTT. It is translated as CASSLNRVGYQPQHF.

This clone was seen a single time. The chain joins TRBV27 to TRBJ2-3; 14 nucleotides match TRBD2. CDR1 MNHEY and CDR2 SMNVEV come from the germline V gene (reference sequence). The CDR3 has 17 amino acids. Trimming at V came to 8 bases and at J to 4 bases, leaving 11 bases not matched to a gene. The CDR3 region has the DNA TGTGCCAGCTCTACCCCGGGACTAGCGGGGGTAGCAGATACGCAGTATTTT. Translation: CASSTPGLAGVADTQYF.

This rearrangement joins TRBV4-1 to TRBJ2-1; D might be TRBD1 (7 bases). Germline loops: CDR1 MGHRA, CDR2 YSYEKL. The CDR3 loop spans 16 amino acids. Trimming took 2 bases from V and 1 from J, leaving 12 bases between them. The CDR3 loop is CASSQTQGGSYNEQFF. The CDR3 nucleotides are TGCGCCAGCAGCCAAACCCAGGGGGGTTCCTACAATGAGCAGTTCTTC.

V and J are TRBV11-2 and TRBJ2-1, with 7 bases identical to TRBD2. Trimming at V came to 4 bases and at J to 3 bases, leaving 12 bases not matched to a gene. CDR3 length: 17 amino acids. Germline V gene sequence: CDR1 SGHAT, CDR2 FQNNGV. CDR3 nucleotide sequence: TGTGCCAGCAGCTCCATCCTTGGAGCGGGGTACTACAATGAGCAGTTCTTC. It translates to CASSSILGAGYYNEQFF. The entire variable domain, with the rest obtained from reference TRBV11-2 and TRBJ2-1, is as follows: EAGVAQSPRYKIIEKRQSVAFWCNPISGHATLYWYQQILGQGPKLLIQFQNNGVVDDSQLPKDRFSAERLKGVDSTLKIQPAKLEDSAVYLCASSSILGAGYYNEQFFGPGTRLTVL.

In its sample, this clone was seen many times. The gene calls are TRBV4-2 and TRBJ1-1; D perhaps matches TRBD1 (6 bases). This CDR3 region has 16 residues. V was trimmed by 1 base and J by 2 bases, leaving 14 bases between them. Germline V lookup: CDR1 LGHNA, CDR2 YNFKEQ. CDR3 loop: CASSQAAQGINTEAFF. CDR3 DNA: TGTGCCAGCAGCCAAGCCGCGCAGGGGATTAACACTGAAGCTTTCTTT.

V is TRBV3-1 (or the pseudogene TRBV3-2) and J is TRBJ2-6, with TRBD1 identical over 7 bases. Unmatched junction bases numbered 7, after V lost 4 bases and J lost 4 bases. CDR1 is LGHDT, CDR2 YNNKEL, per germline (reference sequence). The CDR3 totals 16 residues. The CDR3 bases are TGTGCCAGCAGCCCATTCAGGGGGAAAGGGGCCAACGTCCTGACTTTC. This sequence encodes CASSPFRGKGANVLTF.

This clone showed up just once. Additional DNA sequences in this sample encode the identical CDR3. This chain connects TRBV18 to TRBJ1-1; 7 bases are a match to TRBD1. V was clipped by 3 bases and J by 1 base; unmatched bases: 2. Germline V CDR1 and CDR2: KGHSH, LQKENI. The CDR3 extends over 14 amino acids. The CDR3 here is CASSPGQSNTEAFF. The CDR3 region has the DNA TGTGCCAGCTCACCGGGACAGTCGAACACTGAAGCTTTCTTT.

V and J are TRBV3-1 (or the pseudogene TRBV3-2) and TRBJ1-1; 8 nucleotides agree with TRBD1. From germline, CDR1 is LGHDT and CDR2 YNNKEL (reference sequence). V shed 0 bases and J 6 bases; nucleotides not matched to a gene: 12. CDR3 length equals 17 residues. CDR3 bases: TGTGCCAGCAGCCAAGAAGGTTCAGGGGGCTTGATCGCTGAAGCTTTCTTT. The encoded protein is CASSQEGSGGLIAEAFF.

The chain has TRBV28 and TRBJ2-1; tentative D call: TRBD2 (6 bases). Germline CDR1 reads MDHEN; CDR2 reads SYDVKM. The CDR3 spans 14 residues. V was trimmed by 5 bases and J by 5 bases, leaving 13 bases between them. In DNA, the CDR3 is TGTGCCAGCAGTCAAGCCGGGAGTGACAATGAGCAGTTCTTC. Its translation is CASSQAGSDNEQFF. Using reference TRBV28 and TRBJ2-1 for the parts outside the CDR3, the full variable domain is DVKVTQSSRYLVKRTGEKVFLECVQDMDHENMFWYRQDPGLGLRLIYFSYDVKMKEKGDIPEGYSVSREKKERFSLILESASTNQTSMYLCASSQAGSDNEQFFGPGTRLTVL.

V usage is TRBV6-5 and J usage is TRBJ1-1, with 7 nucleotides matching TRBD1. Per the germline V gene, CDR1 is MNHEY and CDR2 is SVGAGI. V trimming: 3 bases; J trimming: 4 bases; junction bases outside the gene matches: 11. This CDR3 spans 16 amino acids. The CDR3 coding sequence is TGTGCCAGCAGTTATGTTCTACAGGGGTCCCCCACTGAAGCTTTCTTT. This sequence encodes CASSYVLQGSPTEAFF.

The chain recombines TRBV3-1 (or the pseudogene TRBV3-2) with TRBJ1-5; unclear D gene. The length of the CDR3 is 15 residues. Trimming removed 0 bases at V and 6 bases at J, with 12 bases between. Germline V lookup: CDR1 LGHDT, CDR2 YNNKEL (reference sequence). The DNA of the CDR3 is TGTGCCAGCAGCCAAGACGGCCGACGGGGTCAGCCCCAGCATTTT. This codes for CASSQDGRRGQPQHF.

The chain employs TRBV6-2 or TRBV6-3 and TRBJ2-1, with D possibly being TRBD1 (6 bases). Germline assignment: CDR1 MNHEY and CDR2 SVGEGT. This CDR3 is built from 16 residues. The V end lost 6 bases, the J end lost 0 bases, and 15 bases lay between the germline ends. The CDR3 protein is CASSPGQFRSYNEQFF. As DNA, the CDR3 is TGTGCCAGCAGCCCCGGACAGTTCCGCTCCTACAATGAGCAGTTCTTC.

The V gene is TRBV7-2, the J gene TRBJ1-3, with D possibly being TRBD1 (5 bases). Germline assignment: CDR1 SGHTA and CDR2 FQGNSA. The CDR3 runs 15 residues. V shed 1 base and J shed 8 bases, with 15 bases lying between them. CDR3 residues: CASSLVRGRMDTIYF. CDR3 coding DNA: TGTGCCAGCAGCTTAGTGCGGGGACGGATGGACACCATATATTTT.

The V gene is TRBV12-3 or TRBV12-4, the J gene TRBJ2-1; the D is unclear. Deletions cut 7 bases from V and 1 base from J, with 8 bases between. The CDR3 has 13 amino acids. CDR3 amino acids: CASKQVSYNEQFF. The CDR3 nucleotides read TGTGCCAGCAAGCAGGTATCCTACAATGAGCAGTTCTTC.

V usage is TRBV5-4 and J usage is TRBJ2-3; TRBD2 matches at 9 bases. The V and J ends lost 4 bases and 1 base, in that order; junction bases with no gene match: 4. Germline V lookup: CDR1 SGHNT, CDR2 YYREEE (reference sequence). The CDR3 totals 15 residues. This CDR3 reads CASSLTSGRTDTQYF. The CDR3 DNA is TGTGCCAGCAGCCTGACTAGCGGTCGCACAGATACGCAGTATTTT. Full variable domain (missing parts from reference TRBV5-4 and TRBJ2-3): ETGVTQSPTHLIKTRGQQVTLRCSSQSGHNTVSWYQQALGQGPQFIFQYYREEENGRGNFPPRFSGLQFPNYSSELNVNALELDDSALYLCASSLTSGRTDTQYFGPGTRLTVL.

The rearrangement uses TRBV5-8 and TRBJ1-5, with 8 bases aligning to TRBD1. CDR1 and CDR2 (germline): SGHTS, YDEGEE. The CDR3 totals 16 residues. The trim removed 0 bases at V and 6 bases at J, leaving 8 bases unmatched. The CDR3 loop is CASSLVAGGLGQPQHF. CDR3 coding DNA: TGTGCCAGCAGCTTGGTGGCAGGGGGCCTTGGTCAGCCCCAGCATTTT.

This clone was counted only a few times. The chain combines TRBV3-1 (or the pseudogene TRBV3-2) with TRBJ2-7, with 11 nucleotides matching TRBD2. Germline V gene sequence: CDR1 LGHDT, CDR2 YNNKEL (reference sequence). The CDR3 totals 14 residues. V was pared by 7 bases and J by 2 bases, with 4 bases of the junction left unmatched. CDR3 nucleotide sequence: TGTGCCAGCAAAAATAGCGGGGGGGCCTACGAGCAGTACTTC. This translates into CASKNSGGAYEQYF.

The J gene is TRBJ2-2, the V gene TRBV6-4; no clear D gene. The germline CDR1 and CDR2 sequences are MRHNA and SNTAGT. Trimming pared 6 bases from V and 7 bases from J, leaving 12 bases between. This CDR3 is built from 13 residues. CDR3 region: CASRITSGGELFF. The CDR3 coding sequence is TGTGCCAGCAGGATAACCTCGGGCGGGGAGCTGTTTTTT.

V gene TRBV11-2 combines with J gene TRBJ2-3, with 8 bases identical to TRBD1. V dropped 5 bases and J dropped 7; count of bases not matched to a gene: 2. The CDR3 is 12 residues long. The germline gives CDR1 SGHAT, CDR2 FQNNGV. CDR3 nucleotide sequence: TGTGCCAGCAGCCAGGGGGCTTATACGCAGTATTTT. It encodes CASSQGAYTQYF.